This T cell receptor beta chain is from a study of T cells in Graves' hyperthyroidism and ophthalmopathy. It was RNA transcripts that yielded the amplified TCR beta CDR3 regions. HTBI primers drove first-round RT-PCR of the TCR CDR3. TCRdb processed the multiplex PCR reads anew with MiXCR; each CDR3 protein has one entry. This table has 350,000 or so distinct CDR3 sequences, about 18% appearing once. This clonotype came up a few times. Its antigen is still unknown. V was shortened by 5 bases and J by 8 bases, with 10 bases between the two germline ends. Germline loops: CDR1 SGHVS, CDR2 FQNEAQ. This CDR3 is 13 amino acids long. Study outcomes and limitations: Ophthalmopathy was separated from stable hyperthyroidism by a 13 V-J model.

The receptor's source is a woman aged 45-59 years with Graves' hyperthyroidism. Sample: blood. The V call is TRBV7-8, the J call TRBJ1-6; TRBD1 is a possible D gene (5 bases). This chain's CDR3 is CASSPARDSPLHF. The DNA of the CDR3 is TGTGCCAGCAGCCCCGCCAGGGATTCACCCCTCCACTTT.